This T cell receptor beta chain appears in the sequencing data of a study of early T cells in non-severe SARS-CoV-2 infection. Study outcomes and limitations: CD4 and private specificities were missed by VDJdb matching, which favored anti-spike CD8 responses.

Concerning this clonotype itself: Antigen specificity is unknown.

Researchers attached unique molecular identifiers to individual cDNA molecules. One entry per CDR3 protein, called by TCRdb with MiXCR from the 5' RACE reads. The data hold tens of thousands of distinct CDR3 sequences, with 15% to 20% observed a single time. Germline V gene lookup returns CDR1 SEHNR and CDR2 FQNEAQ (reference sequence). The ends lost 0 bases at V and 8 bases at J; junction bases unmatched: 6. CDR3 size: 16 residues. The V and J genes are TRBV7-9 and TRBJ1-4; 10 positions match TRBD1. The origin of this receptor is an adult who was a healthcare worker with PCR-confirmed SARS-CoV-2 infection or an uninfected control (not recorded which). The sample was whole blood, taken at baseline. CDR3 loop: CASSLALDRGQEKLFF. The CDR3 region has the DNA TGTGCCAGCAGCTTAGCCCTTGACAGGGGGCAAGAAAAACTGTTTTTT.